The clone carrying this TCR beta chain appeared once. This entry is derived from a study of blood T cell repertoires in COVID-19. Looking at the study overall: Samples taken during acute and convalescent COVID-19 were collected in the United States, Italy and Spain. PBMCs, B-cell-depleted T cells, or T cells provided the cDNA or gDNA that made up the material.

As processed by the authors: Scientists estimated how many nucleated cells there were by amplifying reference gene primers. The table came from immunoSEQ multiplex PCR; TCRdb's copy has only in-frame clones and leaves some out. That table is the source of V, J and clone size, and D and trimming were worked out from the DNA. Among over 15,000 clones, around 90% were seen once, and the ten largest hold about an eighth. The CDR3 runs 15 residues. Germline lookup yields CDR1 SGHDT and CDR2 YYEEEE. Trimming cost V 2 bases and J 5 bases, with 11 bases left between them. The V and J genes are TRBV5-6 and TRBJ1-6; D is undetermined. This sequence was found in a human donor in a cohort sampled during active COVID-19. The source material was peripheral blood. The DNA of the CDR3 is TGTGCCAGCAGCTTCCGGGAAGCAAATAATTCACCCCTCCACTTT. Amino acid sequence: CASSFREANNSPLHF.